These 17 T cell receptor beta chains originate from one sample sequenced in a study of shared clonotypes between healthy human individuals. Clones were sequenced by immunoSEQ multiplex PCR, and TCRdb holds only the in-frame ones, with some missing. The repertoire has hundreds of thousands of clones, approximately 96% of them found once; the top ten carry around 0.1%. The naive CD8 population came from CD45RO-negative cells selected for CCR7, without terminally differentiated effector memory CD45RA+ cells. Sequenced input: naive CD8+ T cells sorted from blood. The receptors here all came from a woman aged 25-40 years in good health.

V is TRBV28 and J is TRBJ1-2; 7 bases match TRBD1. CDR3 length: 13 residues. V lost 4 bases to trimming and J lost 8 bases; unmatched junction nucleotides: 7. The germline V gene has CDR1 MDHEN and CDR2 SYDVKM. The CDR3 loop is CASSYGGGIGYTF. CDR3 sequence (DNA): TGTGCCAGCAGTTACGGAGGGGGCATAGGCTACACCTTC.

This CDR3 reads CSVEGPTNGDGNEQFF. The CDR3 DNA reads TGCAGCGTTGAAGGCCCGACTAACGGGGACGGTAATGAGCAGTTCTTC. The V gene is TRBV29-1, the J gene TRBJ2-1; perhaps D is TRBD1 or TRBD2 (5 bases each). V was trimmed by 1 base and J by 7 bases, leaving 20 bases between them. The CDR3 has 16 residues. Germline assignment: CDR1 SQVTM and CDR2 ANQGSEA.

The chain combines TRBV5-4 with TRBJ2-1, with 9 bases aligning to TRBD1. The CDR3 has 15 amino acids. Unmatched junction bases numbered 8, after V lost 5 bases and J lost 5 bases. Germline V gene sequence: CDR1 SGHNT, CDR2 YYREEE (reference sequence). The chain's CDR3 is CASRLQGASNNEQFF. In nucleotides, the CDR3 is TGTGCCAGCAGACTACAGGGGGCGAGCAACAATGAGCAGTTCTTC.

This clone has only one observation. CDR3: CASSSILGGSLRDEQFF. CDR3 DNA: TGTGCCAGCAGTTCCATCCTAGGAGGGTCCCTGCGCGATGAGCAGTTCTTC. The chain carries TRBV27 and TRBJ2-1; D is perhaps TRBD2 (6 bases). CDR1 is MNHEY, CDR2 SMNVEV, per germline (reference sequence). The CDR3 extends over 17 amino acids. Trimming pared 4 bases from V and 8 bases from J, leaving 24 bases between.

The chain has TRBV5-1 and TRBJ2-1, with 12 bases identical to TRBD2. CDR1 is SGHRS, CDR2 YFSETQ, per germline. This CDR3 contains 15 residues. Trimming cost V 0 bases and J 9 bases; bases outside gene matches: 4. The CDR3 nucleotides are TGCGCCAGCAGCTTGGCTAGCGGGAGGGGCGGTGAGCAGTTCTTC. Translating gives CASSLASGRGGEQFF. Full variable domain (remainder filled in from reference TRBV5-1 and TRBJ2-1): KAGVTQTPRYLIKTRGQQVTLSCSPISGHRSVSWYQQTPGQGLQFLFEYFSETQRNKGNFPGRFSGRQFSNSRSEMNVSTLELGDSALYLCASSLASGRGGEQFFGPGTRLTVL.

This chain uses TRBV5-5 with TRBJ2-7; a weak D match, TRBD2 (5 bases). Germline V gives CDR1 SGHKS, CDR2 YYEKEE (reference sequence). The V and J ends lost 4 bases and 2 bases respectively, with 13 bases between them. The CDR3 is 14 residues long. The CDR3, as DNA: TGTGCCAGCAGCCTGGACTCATCCACCTACGAGCAGTACTTC. It encodes CASSLDSSTYEQYF.

This chain links TRBV28 with TRBJ2-2; D ambiguous. The germline V gene has CDR1 MDHEN and CDR2 SYDVKM. The CDR3 length is 12 residues. V was shortened by 4 bases and J by 6 bases, with 6 bases between the two germline ends. CDR3 nucleotide sequence: TGTGCCAGCAGTTCCGTATCCGGGGAGCTGTTTTTT. Protein sequence: CASSSVSGELFF.

V gene TRBV4-1 combines with J gene TRBJ2-2; D might be TRBD1 (6 bases). The V end was cut by 3 bases, the J end by 7 bases, with 12 bases between. Germline values: CDR1 MGHRA, CDR2 YSYEKL. This CDR3 comprises 14 residues. The CDR3 protein is CASSQTGQIGELFF. For the CDR3, the DNA is TGCGCCAGCAGCCAGACAGGCCAGATCGGGGAGCTGTTTTTT.

The chain uses TRBV19 and TRBJ2-7; 8 bases align to TRBD2. The CDR3 totals 16 residues. Losses at the gene ends were 4 bases for V and 3 bases for J; bases not matched to a gene: 11. CDR1 LNHDA and CDR2 SQIVND come from the germline V gene (reference sequence). The CDR3 region is CASSTLTSGALYEQYF. CDR3 nucleotide sequence: TGTGCCAGTAGTACGCTTACTAGCGGAGCCCTCTACGAGCAGTACTTC.

This clone appeared once. The chain recombines TRBV19 with TRBJ2-2; 12 nucleotides align to TRBD2. V shed 5 bases, J shed 1 base, and the junction held 5 bases outside the gene matches. The germline gives CDR1 LNHDA, CDR2 SQIVND (reference sequence). This CDR3 is built from 17 residues. The CDR3 sequence is CASSSLAGGWNTGELFF. The CDR3 nucleotides read TGTGCCAGTAGTTCGCTAGCGGGAGGGTGGAACACCGGGGAGCTGTTTTTT.

The chain links TRBV5-1 to TRBJ2-7; 8 nucleotides align to TRBD1. The CDR3 spans 15 residues. V was clipped by 0 bases and J by 2 bases; unmatched bases: 4. The germline V gene encodes CDR1 SGHRS and CDR2 YFSETQ. The CDR3 reads CASSLAMGQAYEQYF. The CDR3 nucleotides read TGCGCCAGCAGCTTGGCGATGGGACAGGCCTACGAGCAGTACTTC.

This clone was seen just once. The same CDR3 arises from other DNA sequences in this sample as well. The gene calls are TRBV6-5 and TRBJ2-2; D unresolved. Germline values: CDR1 MNHEY, CDR2 SVGAGI. This CDR3 spans 14 amino acids. Trimming cost V 0 bases and J 4 bases, with 6 bases left between them. CDR3 in DNA: TGTGCCAGCAGTTACTCCGGGCCCACCGGGGAGCTGTTTTTT. It translates to CASSYSGPTGELFF.

V usage is TRBV25-1 and J usage is TRBJ2-7, with a tentative D call TRBD1 (6 bases). Germline lookup yields CDR1 MGHDK and CDR2 SYGVNS. CDR3 size: 15 residues. The germline V and J ends were trimmed by 3 bases and 5 bases, with 17 bases remaining between them. DNA of the CDR3: TGTGCCAGCAGTGAGGGGGCAGATAATACCCACGAGCAGTACTTC. Translation gives CASSEGADNTHEQYF.

This clone was seen a single time. J is TRBJ2-3 and V is TRBV29-1; D not resolved. The ends were cut back, 1 base at V and 1 base at J, with 15 bases in the middle. There are 16 residues in the CDR3. Germline lookup yields CDR1 SQVTM and CDR2 ANQGSEA. The CDR3 sequence is CSVEGLASRRTDTQYF. The CDR3, as DNA: TGCAGCGTTGAAGGGTTGGCTAGTCGTCGCACAGATACGCAGTATTTT.

The chain links TRBV7-9 to TRBJ1-1, with D uncertain. The CDR3 has 13 amino acids. CDR1 is SEHNR and CDR2 is FQNEAQ in the germline V gene (reference sequence). The germline V and J ends were trimmed by 5 bases and 11 bases, with 18 bases remaining between them. The CDR3 sequence: CASSKTPPGSAFF. The CDR3 DNA follows: TGTGCCAGCAGCAAGACACCTCCGGGGTCGGCTTTCTTT. The full variable domain, completed using reference TRBV7-9 and TRBJ1-1, is DTGVSQNPRHKITKRGQNVTFRCDPISEHNRLYWYRQTLGQGPEFLTYFQNEAQLEKSRLLSDRFSAERPKGSFSTLEIQRTEQGDSAMYLCASSKTPPGSAFFGQGTRLTVV.

J is TRBJ1-2 and V is TRBV2, with D unresolved. V shed 1 base and J shed 2 bases, with 11 bases lying between them. The CDR3 runs to 15 residues. Germline V gives CDR1 SNHLY, CDR2 FYNNEI. For the CDR3, the DNA is TGTGCCAGCAGTGAAGGGGCGGCGGCCAACTATGGCTACACCTTC. The encoded protein is CASSEGAAANYGYTF.

This sequence joins TRBV9 and TRBJ2-2; 7 bases are a match to TRBD1. Trimming cost V 0 bases and J 4 bases; bases outside gene matches: 6. The germline CDR1 and CDR2 sequences are SGDLS and YYNGEE. The CDR3 totals 16 residues. The CDR3 nucleotides read TGTGCCAGCAGCGTAGCTCGGACAGGTGGCACCGGGGAGCTGTTTTTT. This encodes CASSVARTGGTGELFF.